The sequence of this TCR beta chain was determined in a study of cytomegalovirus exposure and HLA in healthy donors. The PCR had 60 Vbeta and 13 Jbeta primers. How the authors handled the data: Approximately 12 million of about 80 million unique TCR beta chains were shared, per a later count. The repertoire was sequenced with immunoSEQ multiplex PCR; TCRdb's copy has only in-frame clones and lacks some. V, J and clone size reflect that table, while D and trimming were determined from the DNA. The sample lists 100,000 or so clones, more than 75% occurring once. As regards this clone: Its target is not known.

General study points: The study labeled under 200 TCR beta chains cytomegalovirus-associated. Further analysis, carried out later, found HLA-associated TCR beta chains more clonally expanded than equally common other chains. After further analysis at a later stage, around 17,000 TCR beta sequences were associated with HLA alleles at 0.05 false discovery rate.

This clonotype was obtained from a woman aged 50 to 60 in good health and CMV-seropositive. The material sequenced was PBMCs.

The CDR3 sequence is CASGNQGMNTEAFF. CDR3 DNA sequence: TGCGCCAGCGGTAACCAGGGTATGAACACTGAAGCTTTCTTT. The chain is built from TRBV10-2 and TRBJ1-1; perhaps TRBD1 as D (5 bases). The CDR3 is made up of 14 amino acids. The ends were cut back, 8 bases at V and 0 bases at J, with 13 bases in the middle. Germline V gene lookup returns CDR1 WSHSY and CDR2 SAAADI.